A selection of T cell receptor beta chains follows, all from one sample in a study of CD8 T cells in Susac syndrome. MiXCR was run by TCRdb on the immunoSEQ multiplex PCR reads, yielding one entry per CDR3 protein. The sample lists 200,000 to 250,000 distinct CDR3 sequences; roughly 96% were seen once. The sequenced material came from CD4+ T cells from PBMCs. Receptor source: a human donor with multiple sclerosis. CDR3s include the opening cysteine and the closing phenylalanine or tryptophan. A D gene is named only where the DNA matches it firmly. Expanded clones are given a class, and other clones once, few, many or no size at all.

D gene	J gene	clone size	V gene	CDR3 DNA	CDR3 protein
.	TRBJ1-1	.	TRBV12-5	TGTGCTAGTGGTTTGGATCTCCGGCCACAAGCTTTCTTT	CASGLDLRPQAFF
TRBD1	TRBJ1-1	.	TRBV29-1	TGCAGCGTCGCGGATACCGGGACAGGGGTCGGCACTGAAGCTTTCTTT	CSVADTGTGVGTEAFF
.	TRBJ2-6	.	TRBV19	TGTGCCAGTAGTACGGGCCACTCTGGGGCCAACGTCCTGACTTTC	CASSTGHSGANVLTF
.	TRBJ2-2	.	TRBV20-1	TGCAGTGCTAGAAGACAGGTGACAACCGGGGAGCTGTTTTTT	CSARRQVTTGELFF
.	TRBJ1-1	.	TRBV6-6	TGTGCCAGCATCCTATCCCTCGGACAGATGAACACTGAAGCTTTCTTT	CASILSLGQMNTEAFF
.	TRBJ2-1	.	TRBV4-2	TGTGCCAGCAGCCACGCCGACCGTGGCGATGAGCAGTTCTTC	CASSHADRGDEQFF
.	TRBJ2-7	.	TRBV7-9	TGTGCCAGCAGCCCGGACAGCTTTCCTTACGAGCAGTACTTC	CASSPDSFPYEQYF
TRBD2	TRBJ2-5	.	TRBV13	TGTGCCAGCAGCTTAAGGACTAGCCCTCATGAGACCCAGTACTTC	CASSLRTSPHETQYF
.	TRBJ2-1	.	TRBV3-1	TGTGCCAGCAGCCGATTTTCAGGGGACAATGAGCAGTTCTTC	CASSRFSGDNEQFF
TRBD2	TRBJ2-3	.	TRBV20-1	TGCAGCGGACTAGCGAGGGATACGCAGTATTTT	CSGLARDTQYF
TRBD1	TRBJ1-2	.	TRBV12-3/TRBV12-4	TGTGCCAGCAGGTCAGGGGGCAGCTATGGCTACACCTTC	CASRSGGSYGYTF
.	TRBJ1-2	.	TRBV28	TGTGCCAGCCACACTCAGGGCAGGACAGTCTATGGCTACACCTTC	CASHTQGRTVYGYTF
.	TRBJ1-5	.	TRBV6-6	TGTGCCAGCAGTTACCGGGAACTACAGCCCCAGCATTTT	CASSYRELQPQHF
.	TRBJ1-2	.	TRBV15	TGTGCCACCAGCAGGGCGGGACAAGACTATGGCTACACCTTC	CATSRAGQDYGYTF
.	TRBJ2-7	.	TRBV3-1	TGTGCCAGCAGCCAATCTTCCGAGCAGTACTTC	CASSQSSEQYF
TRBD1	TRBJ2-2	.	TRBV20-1	TGCAGTGCTCCCACTCAGGGGGCAGGCGGGGAGCTGTTTTTT	CSAPTQGAGGELFF
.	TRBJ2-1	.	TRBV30	TGTGCCTGGAGCGCCCCCCCCCTAGCGACTGAGCAGTTCTTC	CAWSAPPLATEQFF
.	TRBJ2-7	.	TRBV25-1	TGTGCCAGCAGATCAGACAGCGGATACGAGCAGTACTTC	CASRSDSGYEQYF
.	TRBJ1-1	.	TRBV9	TGTGCCAGCAGCGTAGGTTTGGACACTGAAGCTTTCTTT	CASSVGLDTEAFF
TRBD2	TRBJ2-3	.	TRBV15	TGTGCCACCAGCAGAGAGAGACTAGCCTCCACTCTGGTTCGAGATACGCAGTATTTT	CATSRERLASTLVRDTQYF
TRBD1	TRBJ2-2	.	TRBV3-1	TGTGCCAGCAGCGCCGGGACAGTGAACACCGGGGAGCTGTTTTTT	CASSAGTVNTGELFF
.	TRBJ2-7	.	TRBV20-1	TGCAGTGCTAGAGCTGGCAGATTGGGGGAGCAGTACTTC	CSARAGRLGEQYF
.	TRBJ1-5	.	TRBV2	TGTGCCAGCAGTGAGGGCAGACCGAATCAGCCCCAGCATTTT	CASSEGRPNQPQHF
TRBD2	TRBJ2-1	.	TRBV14	TGTGCCAGCAGCCAAGATTTGGGCGGGGGGGCGAGCGAGCAGTTCTTC	CASSQDLGGGASEQFF
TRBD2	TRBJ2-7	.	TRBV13	TGTGCCAGCAGCTTAAAGGGCGGGAGGGTCTACGAGCAGTACTTC	CASSLKGGRVYEQYF
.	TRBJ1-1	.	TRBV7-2	TGTGCCAGCAGCTTAGGGGTCAGACACACTGAAGCTTTCTTT	CASSLGVRHTEAFF
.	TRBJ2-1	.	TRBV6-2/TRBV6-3	TGTGCCAGCAGTTACGGGCAGGTTAACAATGAGCAGTTCTTC	CASSYGQVNNEQFF
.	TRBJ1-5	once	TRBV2	TGTGCCAGCAGTGTGGGATTTCAGCCCCAGCATTTT	CASSVGFQPQHF
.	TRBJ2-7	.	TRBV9	TGTGCCAGCAGCGTAGCGCCAGACAACTACGAGCAGTACTTC	CASSVAPDNYEQYF
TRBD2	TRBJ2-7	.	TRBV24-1	TGTGCCACCCAGGCAGCGGGATCCTACGAGCAGTACTTC	CATQAAGSYEQYF
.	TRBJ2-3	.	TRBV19	TGTGCCAGTAGCCAGCGTGTAAACACAGATACGCAGTATTTT	CASSQRVNTDTQYF
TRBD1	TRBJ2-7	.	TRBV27	TGTGCCAGCAGTTCGTACAGGGGATCGGGCTACGAGCAGTACTTC	CASSSYRGSGYEQYF